This record covers a single T cell receptor (beta chain). The data derive from a study of blood T cell repertoires in COVID-19. Method: immunoSEQ multiplex PCR; TCRdb's copy keeps in-frame clones and lacks some. The data contain approximately 130,000 clones, approximately 85% of them singletons. This sequence was found in a human donor in a cohort sampled during active COVID-19. Sample: peripheral blood.

The CDR3, as DNA: TGTGCCAGCAGCTTACGGACAGAGAACACTGAAGCTTTCTTT. Its protein is CASSLRTENTEAFF. This chain links TRBV7-2 with TRBJ1-1; weak D call: TRBD1 (6 bases). The CDR3 loop spans 14 amino acids. The V end lost 2 bases, the J end lost 1 base, and 8 bases lay between the germline ends. Germline-derived CDR1 and CDR2 are SGHTA and FQGNSA.